This T cell receptor beta chain was recovered during a study of cytomegalovirus exposure and HLA in healthy donors listed by TCRdb under 2017. For context, the study as a whole: An earlier analysis of several hundred of the donors reported approximately 300 Gb of sequence data and 117 million unique TCR beta sequences obtained from about 180 million T cells. About 300 gigabases of sequencing data and roughly 81 million unique TCR sequences made up an early release that covered 500 to 700 HLA-typed donors. Among the approximately 420 genotyped donors, about 83% belonged to the genetic ancestry cluster associated with self-reported Caucasian donors. The study was designed to test whether signatures of past pathogen exposure could be identified by cataloging public T cell receptors. The study profiled the T cell repertoires of some 610 subjects by immunosequencing and related them to cytomegalovirus serostatus. A separate validation cohort of 100 to 150 different subjects was used in addition to the roughly 640-subject first cohort. The study combined high-throughput TCR immunosequencing, statistical association of individual TCRs with disease status, and machine learning to predict cytomegalovirus infection status. In a later analysis, previously published TCR beta repertoires from about 670 donors were re-analyzed and high-resolution HLA genotyping was added so that TCR occurrence patterns could be studied. Rather than using new phenotypic data, the later analysis identified candidate immune exposures from TCR beta sequences and from how often those sequences occurred across donors. In an earlier analysis of a few hundred of the donors, high-throughput TCR beta sequencing was used to judge whether each TCR beta V gene segment behaved as functional or pseudogenic. Donor age, sex, ethnicity and CMV serostatus were compiled alongside the repertoire data. In a later genetic analysis, genome-wide SNP genotypes for about three fifths of the 666 donors were used, and that subset was treated as a discovery cohort. All discovery cohort repertoires had been generated on a single sequencing platform. HLA typing covered class I and class II loci at four-digit resolution. Typing coverage varied by locus: roughly 620-640 donors for A, B, C, DRB1 and DQB1; around 560 for DQA1; around 610 for DPA1; roughly 450 for DPB1. Five DR-DQ haplotypes were handled as single units for association and clustering because linkage in the cohort was strong. Across approximately 400 genotyped donors of the cohort, an average of roughly 250,000 unique TCR beta nucleotide sequences per donor were sequenced, and approximately 17% of those sequences were non-productive.

This clone appeared a few times. Its binding antigen is unknown. Per-base quality was not reported, and no clone a single base away is much larger than it. The cohort comprised hundreds of healthy bone marrow donors. All cohort members were sampled while nominally healthy, although unrecorded immune exposures were likely present. The donor tested CMV seronegative and was one of the 352 seronegative cohort members. A peripheral blood sample was provided by each donor, and peripheral blood mononuclear cells were used for TCR beta sequencing. Genomic DNA extraction from the blood cell samples was performed with the Qiagen DNeasy Blood Extraction Kit. Libraries were prepared through the immunoSEQ multiplex PCR assay. For the multiplex PCR, a mixture combining 60 forward primers for TCR Vbeta segments and 13 reverse primers for TCR Jbeta segments was used. A multiplex PCR assay on genomic DNA amplified the CDR3 region of rearranged TCR beta genes. The amplified TCR beta libraries were sequenced on the Illumina HiSeq System as 87-base-pair reads. Regarding the original processing steps: A later analysis counted 65 million to 90 million unique TCR beta chains across the 650 to 700 repertoires, and roughly 11 million of these chains were shared by at least two donors. A nearest-neighbor algorithm error-corrected the raw reads and collapsed the reads into unique sequences, merging closely related sequences to remove PCR and sequencing errors. CDR3 sequences were aligned to IMGT reference sequences to assign V, D and J gene segments. For a sequence to be retained, a match of at least six nucleotides to both a V gene segment and a J gene segment was required. A rearrangement was called productive if the CDR3 had no stop codons and remained in frame with V and J, and every other rearrangement was called non-productive. CDR3 was defined according to IMGT convention as the region running from the second conserved V-encoded cysteine to the conserved J-encoded phenylalanine. The earlier analysis of 500 to 600 of the donors excluded sequences that lacked an unambiguous match to a single V gene segment. In an earlier analysis of about 590 of the donors, a V segment was called functional when productive rearrangements were above 56.7%, and segregating when the standard deviation between donors exceeded 5%. A statistical classification framework was developed to diagnose cytomegalovirus status using the catalog of TCR beta chain sequences. A later analysis assigned V and J genes by comparing TCR nucleotide sequences with IMGT/GENE-DB human TR gene sequences. The TCRdist pipeline was used in a later analysis to assign CDR3 sequences and most-parsimonious VDJ recombination scenarios. In a later analysis, every TCR beta chain was defined by the combination of its CDR3 amino acid sequence and its V-gene family, and reads without a unique V-gene family were dropped. In a later analysis, nearly 600 highly shared, low-generation-probability nucleotide sequences were removed to address suspected cross-contamination and a sequencing artifact. For each public chain, a later analysis derived a clonal expansion index from normalized ranks of inferred template counts within each repertoire. A later analysis computed generation probabilities with a VDJ recombination model fitted to out-of-frame rearrangements, and checked the results against IGoR. A later analysis scored TCR-TCR, TCR-HLA and TCR-CMV co-occurrence with hypergeometric tests, applying a repertoire-size bias correction to TCR pairs. False discovery rates were estimated in a later analysis by permuting HLA or CMV assignments 20 times. In a later analysis, co-occurring TCRs were grouped using DBSCAN, with TCRdist sequence similarity added in when clustering inside HLA-allele-positive subsets. For co-occurrence clustering, repertoires with fewer than 30,000 or more than 120,000 public chains were excluded, along with roughly 5 repertoires with anomalous nucleotide sharing. TCRdb limited this immuneACCESS table to in-frame rearrangements with V and J called. A share of clones is missing; checked studies link under half to unresolved V genes, and the rest is unexplained. That table is the source of V, J and clone size, and D and trimming were worked out from the DNA. The sample records around 100,000 clones, 65% to 90% of which are singletons. The ten largest clones add up to more than 1% of the sample.

Results the study describes overall, beyond this receptor: It was suggested by the authors that the approach could potentially be generalized to other disease states and immunological phenotypes. At a false discovery rate of 0.05, a later analysis linked about 17,000 TCR beta sequences to specific HLA alleles. In a later analysis, the rate of TCR association differed among HLA loci, with DRB1 alleles having the most associated TCRs and HLA-C alleles having the fewest. Presence/absence analyses assumed roughly uniform sequencing depth across donors, an assumption that may not hold. Compared with equally common non-associated chains, HLA-associated TCR beta chains in a later analysis were more clonally expanded and had lower generation probabilities. A later analysis reported that several top co-occurrence clusters appeared linked to parvovirus B19, influenza, CMV and Epstein-Barr virus. Most TCR sequences were seen in very few donors, while some public TCRs were found in many individuals. Because counts were too low, around 18 rarely observed V segments, including chromosome 9 orphons, were left out of the earlier analysis of some 640 of the donors. The study gave a list of about 170 TCR beta chains associated with cytomegalovirus. In a later analysis, most CMV-associated TCR beta chains were found to appear HLA-restricted, with HLA associations seemingly driven largely by CMV exposure. A further reported finding was that TCR beta sequences accurately predicted the HLA-A and HLA-B alleles for most subjects in the first cohort. In a later genetic analysis, fewer N-insertions in productive TCRs were reported among donors in an Asian-associated ancestry cluster than the approximately 630-donor mean. Only TCR beta chains were sequenced in this cohort, and the absence of alpha or paired-chain data limited detectable features. The classifier was reported to diagnose cytomegalovirus status with high specificity and sensitivity in both the original and validation cohorts. A few of the identified cytomegalovirus-associated TCR beta chains were confirmed in vitro to be specific for cytomegalovirus antigens. Some IMGT-functional V segments, including TRBV6-2 and TRBV6-3, could not be told apart with the 87-base-pair reads, so those segments were excluded. In a later genetic analysis, a missense DCLRE1C variant was associated with V-gene and J-gene trimming of TCR beta chains, and the association was replicated in an independent cohort. Correlated functional status among segregating V segments might reflect linkage disequilibrium, but an unknown experimental factor could not be ruled out. HLA typing was unavailable for some donors at each locus, so association tests used only the typed subset. A group of highly shared sequence variants was considered likely to be a technical artifact of the sequencing pipeline. When HLA alleles, especially DR and DQ, strongly co-occurred, attributing TCR associations to individual alleles was difficult. For the cohort, immune exposure information was limited to CMV serostatus. In an earlier analysis of some 500 of the donors, most TCR beta V segments were observed in productive rearrangements about 87% or about 30% of the time, broadly matching IMGT annotations.

V and J are truncated by 3 bases and 12 bases respectively, leaving an intervening sequence of 12 bases. Including cysteine and phenylalanine, the CDR3 has 12 amino acids. Of the read, only the CDR3 DNA is kept; its 36 bases are in frame from base 1. CDR1 and CDR2 (LGHNA, YSLEER) derive from the germline V gene. The chain employs TRBV4-3 and TRBJ2-1; TRBD2 could be the D gene, as 5 bases match. This sequence originates from a woman under 30 in good health and CMV-seronegative. The material sequenced was PBMCs. The CDR3 loop reads CASSQDRDGQFF. The DNA sequence follows: TGCGCCAGCAGCCAGGACCGGGATGGGCAGTTCTTC.